Listed here are 24 T cell receptor beta chains from one sample, sequenced in a study of T cell responses to AZD1222 COVID-19 vaccine. Repertoires were generated with immunoSEQ multiplex PCR, while TCRdb's copy carries only in-frame clones and drops some. The table includes 110,000 to 150,000 clones, about 93% detected once. This specimen consisted of peripheral blood, obtained on day 0 of AZD1222 vaccination. The receptors stem from an adult in good health.

This chain connects TRBV5-4 to TRBJ2-2; D is unclear. This CDR3 contains 15 residues. The germline V gene encodes CDR1 SGHNT and CDR2 YYREEE (reference sequence). The V end lost 0 bases, the J end lost 2 bases, and 8 bases lay between the germline ends. The CDR3 reads CASSLGMYNTGELFF. DNA of the CDR3: TGTGCCAGCAGCTTGGGAATGTACAACACCGGGGAGCTGTTTTTT.

The chain combines TRBV24-1 with TRBJ1-1; TRBD1 matches 7 bases. V lost 6 bases and J lost 5; bases outside the gene matches: 5. The CDR3 contains 13 residues. Germline CDR1 is KGHDR and CDR2 is SFDVKD. CDR3: CATSNRGGTEAFF. For the CDR3, the DNA is TGTGCCACCAGTAACAGGGGTGGGACTGAAGCTTTCTTT.

The chain uses TRBV6-6 and TRBJ1-2; 7 bases align to TRBD1. With 7 bases clipped from V and 5 bases from J, the junction kept 16 bases outside the gene matches. The CDR3 length is 16 residues. Germline CDR1 reads MNHNY; CDR2 reads SVGAGI (reference sequence). This CDR3 is CASTALRDSALYGYTF. The CDR3 coding sequence is TGTGCCAGCACCGCACTCCGGGACAGCGCTCTTTATGGCTACACCTTC.

This chain uses TRBV14 with TRBJ2-3; the match to TRBD2 covers 7 bases. The ends lost 4 bases at V and 2 bases at J; junction bases unmatched: 12. CDR3 length: 17 residues. Germline CDR1 and CDR2: SGHDN and FVKESK. The CDR3 loop is CASSPPQAGSVTDTQYF. CDR3 bases: TGTGCCAGCAGCCCCCCTCAAGCGGGATCCGTCACAGATACGCAGTATTTT.

The chain joins TRBV5-1 to TRBJ2-3, with 8 bases matching TRBD1. The germline V gene encodes CDR1 SGHRS and CDR2 YFSETQ. This CDR3 is 16 amino acids long. After removal of 5 bases from V and 3 bases from J, the junction contained 11 bases not matched to a gene. The CDR3 DNA is TGCGCCAGCAGTTCACCCCAGGGGGCGAGGACAGATACGCAGTATTTT. Encoded protein: CASSSPQGARTDTQYF.

This clone appeared a single time. V and J are TRBV5-1 and TRBJ1-1; 8 bases are a match to TRBD1. Germline CDR1 and CDR2: SGHRS and YFSETQ. V was pared by 2 bases and J by 5 bases, with 2 bases of the junction left unmatched. The CDR3 totals 13 residues. In DNA, the CDR3 is TGCGCCAGCAGCTTACAGGGGGGGACTGAAGCTTTCTTT. Translating gives CASSLQGGTEAFF.

The chain links TRBV12-3 or TRBV12-4 to TRBJ1-5, with D possibly TRBD1 on 6 matching bases. V was pared by 10 bases and J by 0 bases, with 10 bases between. CDR3 length: 13 residues. The CDR3 region has the DNA TGTGCCACAGGGACATATAGCAATCAGCCCCAGCATTTT. Translation: CATGTYSNQPQHF.

The chain employs TRBV6-5 and TRBJ2-2; no firm D call. CDR1 and CDR2 from the germline V gene are MNHEY and SVGAGI. This CDR3 comprises 13 residues. Trimming shortened V by 8 bases and J by 3 bases, and 10 bases separated the two germline ends. The CDR3 is CASSPPDTGELFF. The DNA for the CDR3 is TGTGCCAGCTCCCCTCCCGACACCGGGGAGCTGTTTTTT.

The chain carries TRBV28 and TRBJ1-4, with D hard to call. There are 14 residues in the CDR3. The V and J ends lost 6 bases and 0 bases respectively, with 8 bases between them. CDR1 and CDR2 (germline): MDHEN, SYDVKM. CDR3 residues: CASRSGTTNEKLFF. The CDR3 region has the DNA TGTGCCAGCAGGTCCGGGACAACTAATGAAAAACTGTTTTTT.

The chain is built from TRBV2 and TRBJ1-2; no reliable D call. From germline, CDR1 is SNHLY and CDR2 FYNNEI. The V gene lost 3 bases and the J gene lost 2 bases, with 7 bases spanning the gap. The length of the CDR3 is 13 residues. The DNA for the CDR3 is TGTGCCAGCAGTGAGCAACAGAACTATGGCTACACCTTC. This encodes CASSEQQNYGYTF.

A single count supports this clone. The V and J genes are TRBV7-8 and TRBJ1-4, with 9 bases matching TRBD1. Germline trimming cut 7 bases from V and 5 bases from J; bases unmatched to any gene: 5. This CDR3 has 14 residues. Germline V gives CDR1 SGHVS, CDR2 FQNEAQ. The CDR3: CASTYRGRNEKLFF. CDR3 sequence (DNA): TGTGCCAGCACCTACAGGGGGCGAAATGAAAAACTGTTTTTT.

V and J are TRBV28 and TRBJ1-3; D uncertain. V lost 4 bases to trimming and J lost 2 bases, with 9 bases between them. This CDR3 has 14 amino acids. Germline V CDR1 and CDR2: MDHEN, SYDVKM. Here the CDR3 DNA reads TGTGCCAGCAGTTACGTTGACACTGGAAACACCATATATTTT. Its protein is CASSYVDTGNTIYF.

This chain links TRBV28 with TRBJ1-1; D may be TRBD1 (5 bases). V was pared by 3 bases and J by 4 bases, with 12 bases between. Germline values: CDR1 MDHEN, CDR2 SYDVKM. This CDR3 region has 14 residues. The CDR3 DNA follows: TGTGCCAGCAGTTTCCCAGGGCCCGGCACTGAAGCTTTCTTT. It specifies CASSFPGPGTEAFF.

This chain joins TRBV7-9 and TRBJ2-5; tentatively, D is TRBD2 (5 bases). Per germline, CDR1 SEHNR and CDR2 FQNEAQ (reference sequence). Trimming removed 5 bases from V and 1 base from J, with 11 bases in between. The CDR3 covers 14 residues. The CDR3 region is CASSPRGFQETQYF. CDR3 in DNA: TGTGCCAGCAGCCCCCGGGGATTCCAAGAGACCCAGTACTTC.

The chain couples TRBV12-3 or TRBV12-4 to TRBJ1-1; 7 bases map to TRBD1. The CDR3 spans 13 residues. V dropped 6 bases and J dropped 3; count of bases not matched to a gene: 4. The CDR3 sequence: CASSHDRDTEAFF. CDR3 coding DNA: TGTGCCAGCAGCCATGACAGGGACACTGAAGCTTTCTTT.

The chain uses TRBV5-1 and TRBJ1-2, with 7 positions matching TRBD1. The CDR3 length is 15 residues. V was clipped by 4 bases and J by 2 bases; unmatched bases: 8. Germline V gene data show CDR1 as SGHRS and CDR2 as YFSETQ. DNA for the CDR3: TGCGCCAGCAGCACCAAGGGACAGCCAAACTATGGCTACACCTTC. This codes for CASSTKGQPNYGYTF.

The rearrangement links TRBV9 to TRBJ2-2; D is ambiguous. V lost 0 bases to trimming and J lost 8 bases, with 5 bases between them. The CDR3 extends over 12 amino acids. Germline V gene lookup returns CDR1 SGDLS and CDR2 YYNGEE. In DNA form, the CDR3 reads TGTGCCAGCAGCGTAGTTGGGGGGGAGCTGTTTTTT. Its translation is CASSVVGGELFF.

The chain joins TRBV30 to TRBJ1-4, with a tentative D call TRBD1 (5 bases). Trimming pared 8 bases from V and 8 bases from J, leaving 15 bases between. Germline CDR1 GTSNPN, CDR2 SVGIG (reference sequence). The length of the CDR3 is 12 residues. CDR3 region: CATKRGGEKLFF. The CDR3 coding sequence is TGTGCCACAAAAAGGGGAGGGGAAAAACTGTTTTTT.

The chain has TRBV5-5 and TRBJ1-5; D unresolved. The V end lost 1 base, the J end lost 0 bases, and 5 bases lay between the germline ends. Germline loops: CDR1 SGHKS, CDR2 YYEKEE (reference sequence). CDR3 length: 14 residues. The DNA for the CDR3 is TGTGCCAGCAGCTTGTATGGTAGCAATCAGCCCCAGCATTTT. Translation: CASSLYGSNQPQHF.

This clone was seen a single time. This chain uses TRBV19 with TRBJ1-4; D is undetermined. V was cut by 7 bases and J by 8 bases, with 17 bases left in between. This CDR3 is 14 amino acids long. CDR1 LNHDA and CDR2 SQIVND come from the germline V gene (reference sequence). The CDR3 DNA follows: TGTGCCAGTACCATCGGGGAGTTTGGCGAAAAACTGTTTTTT. Its translation: CASTIGEFGEKLFF.

V and J are TRBV5-1 and TRBJ1-1, with D possibly matching TRBD1 (5 bases). Trimming removed 4 bases from V and 6 bases from J, with 16 bases in between. The CDR3 runs to 14 residues. Germline V gives CDR1 SGHRS, CDR2 YFSETQ. Here the CDR3 DNA reads TGCGCCAGCAGCGTGGGACCTGACAGAGCTGAAGCTTTCTTT. Protein product: CASSVGPDRAEAFF.

CDR3 amino acids: CASSSPGLADLRLSYEQYF. The CDR3 coding sequence is TGTGCCAGCAGTTCACCGGGACTAGCAGACTTACGACTCTCCTACGAGCAGTACTTC. The chain carries TRBV6-8 and TRBJ2-7; 9 nucleotides match TRBD2. The junction had 16 bases not matched to a gene; V was cut back by 4 bases and J by 0 bases. The V gene's germline CDR1 is MNHGY and CDR2 SAAAGT. The CDR3 consists of 19 residues.

The rearrangement uses TRBV7-8 and TRBJ2-2; D not resolved. The CDR3 extends over 13 amino acids. Trimming removed 5 bases at V and 6 bases at J, with 10 bases between. Germline V CDR1 and CDR2: SGHVS, FQNEAQ. The CDR3 sequence: CASSLDAAGELFF. The DNA for the CDR3 is TGTGCCAGCAGCCTAGACGCGGCCGGGGAGCTGTTTTTT.

The V call is TRBV7-9, the J call TRBJ2-3; no reliable D call. The CDR3 is 12 amino acids. The germline gives CDR1 SEHNR, CDR2 FQNEAQ (reference sequence). Trimming took off 3 bases at V and 7 bases at J, with 8 bases between the two ends. The CDR3 nucleotides read TGTGCCAGCAGCTTTCAGGAGCATACGCAGTATTTT. This translates into CASSFQEHTQYF.